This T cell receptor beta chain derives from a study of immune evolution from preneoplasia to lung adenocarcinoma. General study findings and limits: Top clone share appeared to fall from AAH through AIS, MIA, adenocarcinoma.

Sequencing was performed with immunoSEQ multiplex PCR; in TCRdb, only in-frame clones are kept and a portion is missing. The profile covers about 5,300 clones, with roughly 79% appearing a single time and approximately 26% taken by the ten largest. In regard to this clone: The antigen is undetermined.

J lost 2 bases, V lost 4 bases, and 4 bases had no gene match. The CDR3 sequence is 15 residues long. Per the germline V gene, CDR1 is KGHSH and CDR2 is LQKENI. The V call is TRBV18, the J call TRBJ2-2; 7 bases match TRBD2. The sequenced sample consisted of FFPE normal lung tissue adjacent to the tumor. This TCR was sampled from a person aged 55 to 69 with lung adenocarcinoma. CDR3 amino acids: CASSLVGLNTGELFF. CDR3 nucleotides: TGTGCCAGCTCACTTGTGGGACTAAACACCGGGGAGCTGTTTTTT.